The sequence of this T cell receptor beta chain was determined in a study of tumor and adjacent non-tumor tissue in lung cancer. Study-wide background: Aged about 31 to 80 years, patients included roughly 10 men and five or six women with stage I to III disease.

The template was RNA from unsorted bulk tissue. Donors were chemotherapy-naive, newly diagnosed lung cancer surgical patients in China, August–late 2014. This clonotype was counted once. Likely a read error: the CDR3 ends without its conserved phenylalanine or tryptophan. No DNA is shown, since the ends of the CDR3 on it are uncertain; the CDR3 is the one TCRdb lists. The library came from three nested PCR rounds adapted from ARM-PCR protocols. TCRdb processed the multiplex PCR reads anew with MiXCR; each CDR3 protein has one entry. The sample lists over 110,000 distinct CDR3 sequences; approximately 66% were seen once. Input material: lung tumor tissue. This TCR was sampled from a man aged 60 to 75 with small cell lung cancer.

The chain's CDR3 is CSARATIRPYNEQSL. The V gene is TRBV20-1, the J gene TRBJ2-1; the tabulated D call, TRBD2, remains unverified against the DNA. Germline V gives CDR1 DFQATT, CDR2 SNEGSKA (reference sequence). The CDR3 length equals 15 residues, ends included.